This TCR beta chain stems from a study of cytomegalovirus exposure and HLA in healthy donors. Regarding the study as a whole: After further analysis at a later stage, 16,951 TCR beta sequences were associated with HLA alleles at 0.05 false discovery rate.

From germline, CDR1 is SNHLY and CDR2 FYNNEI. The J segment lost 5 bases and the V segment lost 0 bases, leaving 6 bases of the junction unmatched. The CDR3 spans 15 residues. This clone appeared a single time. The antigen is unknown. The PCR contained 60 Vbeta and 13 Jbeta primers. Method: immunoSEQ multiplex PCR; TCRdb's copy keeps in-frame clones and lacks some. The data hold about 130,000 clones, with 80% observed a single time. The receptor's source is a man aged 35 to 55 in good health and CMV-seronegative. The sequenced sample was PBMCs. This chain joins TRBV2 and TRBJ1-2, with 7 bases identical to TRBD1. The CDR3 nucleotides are TGTGCCAGCAGTGAAGCGGACAGGTCGGGGTATGGCTACACCTTC. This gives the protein CASSEADRSGYGYTF.